A selection of T cell receptor beta chains follows, all from one sample in a study of T cells in Graves' hyperthyroidism and ophthalmopathy. TCRdb re-called the multiplex PCR reads with MiXCR, one entry per CDR3 protein. The repertoire includes approximately 720,000 distinct CDR3 sequences, about 17% of them detected once, and over 15% sits in the top ten. Specimen: blood. These receptors were obtained from a woman aged 45-65 years with Graves' hyperthyroidism that later progressed to Graves' ophthalmopathy. The CDR3 runs from the conserved cysteine through the conserved F or W. The D gene is left open where the match is weak.

v_call: TRBV12-3/TRBV12-4; d_call: .; cdr3_aa: CASSLARAGYTF
v_call: TRBV29-1; d_call: .; cdr3_aa: CSVTGARNSNQPQHF
v_call: TRBV7-9; d_call: .; cdr3_aa: CASSPVGYNEQFF
v_call: TRBV12-3/TRBV12-4; d_call: .; cdr3_aa: CASSPFGGAMNTEAFF
v_call: TRBV6-6; d_call: TRBD1; cdr3_aa: CANAATGSYEQYF
v_call: TRBV7-9; d_call: .; cdr3_aa: CASSPFGYTF
v_call: TRBV2; d_call: .; cdr3_aa: CASSERQRNQPQHF
v_call: TRBV11-2; d_call: .; cdr3_aa: CASSKIQGVGTEAFF
v_call: TRBV6-2/TRBV6-3; d_call: .; cdr3_aa: CASSIGTEANYGYTF
v_call: TRBV4-1; d_call: .; cdr3_aa: CASSQELQGFGGYTF
v_call: TRBV5-8; d_call: .; cdr3_aa: CASSLGPSRGTEAFF
v_call: TRBV6-1; d_call: .; cdr3_aa: CASTPWQVGQPQHF
v_call: TRBV29-1; d_call: TRBD1; cdr3_aa: CSVAPGTGYGQPQHF
v_call: TRBV18; d_call: TRBD2; cdr3_aa: CASSRLGLAGSDTQYF
v_call: TRBV11-1; d_call: TRBD1; cdr3_aa: CASRSSGQGTKFF
v_call: TRBV6-1; d_call: TRBD2; cdr3_aa: CASRESGGVYNEQFF
v_call: TRBV7-9; d_call: .; cdr3_aa: CASSPSATYEQYF
v_call: TRBV12-3/TRBV12-4; d_call: .; cdr3_aa: CASSPGGRGGGYTF
v_call: TRBV6-1; d_call: TRBD1; cdr3_aa: CASSPPDRVLQPLHF
v_call: TRBV12-3/TRBV12-4; d_call: TRBD2; cdr3_aa: CASRGTSGGGEQFF
v_call: TRBV7-2; d_call: .; cdr3_aa: CASSPIAQNTGELFF
v_call: TRBV12-3/TRBV12-4; d_call: TRBD1; cdr3_aa: CASSGDRGPNTIYF
v_call: TRBV4-1; d_call: .; cdr3_aa: CASSQERVQRNQPQHF
v_call: TRBV27; d_call: .; cdr3_aa: CASSHRESYEQYF
v_call: TRBV11-2; d_call: TRBD1; cdr3_aa: CASSTRGQMGSLYNEQFF
v_call: TRBV29-1; d_call: TRBD1; cdr3_aa: CSVGFISTGEFSMNTEAFF
v_call: TRBV3-1; d_call: .; cdr3_aa: CASSQGGGGGTEAFF
v_call: TRBV20-1; d_call: .; cdr3_aa: CSARDLGGAKSTEAFF
v_call: TRBV12-3/TRBV12-4; d_call: .; cdr3_aa: CASSRDGLDSPLHF
v_call: TRBV13; d_call: .; cdr3_aa: CASSKRDTRNEQFF
v_call: TRBV25-1; d_call: .; cdr3_aa: CASSEWRGWGDTQYF
v_call: TRBV20-1; d_call: TRBD2; cdr3_aa: CSARDWLAGGPHNQETQYF
v_call: TRBV27; d_call: .; cdr3_aa: CASSPATETYGYTF
v_call: TRBV28; d_call: .; cdr3_aa: CASSLLPAASTDTQYF
v_call: TRBV27; d_call: TRBD1; cdr3_aa: CASSLSGGTGVMDQPQHF
v_call: TRBV6-1; d_call: .; cdr3_aa: CASSEGLYNEQFF
v_call: TRBV19; d_call: .; cdr3_aa: CASTGLTEAFF
v_call: TRBV3-1; d_call: .; cdr3_aa: CASSQFQGRNGYTF
v_call: TRBV12-3/TRBV12-4; d_call: .; cdr3_aa: CASSYRDNPYNEQFF
v_call: TRBV12-3/TRBV12-4; d_call: .; cdr3_aa: CASSFHGAYTDTQYF
v_call: TRBV19; d_call: .; cdr3_aa: CASSMVRWDSPLHF
v_call: TRBV27; d_call: .; cdr3_aa: CASSPDPRSYNSPLHF
v_call: TRBV9; d_call: TRBD1; cdr3_aa: CASSDILTGATEAFF
v_call: TRBV10-3; d_call: TRBD2; cdr3_aa: CAISEGASGANEQFF
v_call: TRBV11-2; d_call: .; cdr3_aa: CASSSGAFGEKLFF
v_call: TRBV18; d_call: .; cdr3_aa: CASAIKSGTDTQYF
v_call: TRBV7-9; d_call: .; cdr3_aa: CASSLVEGQIYGYTF